This is a list of T cell receptor beta chains from one sample in a study of cytomegalovirus exposure and HLA in healthy donors. Assay used: immunoSEQ multiplex PCR; TCRdb lists only in-frame clones, some missing. The sample carries about 170,000 clones, approximately 86% recorded once. The source material was PBMCs. The source is a male donor in good health and CMV-seronegative. The CDR3 runs from the conserved cysteine through the conserved F or W. A D gene is named only where the DNA matches it firmly. Size values are once, few and many counts, or a class for expanded clones, and some rows have none.

CDR3 DNA | CDR3 protein | V gene | D gene | clone size | J gene
TGTGCCAGCTCACCCAAAAGACAGGGCAGACTGCAGTACTTC | CASSPKRQGRLQYF | TRBV18 | TRBD1 | few | TRBJ2-7
TGTGCCAGCAAGGGGGCAAACTCTGGGGCCAACGTCCTGACTTTC | CASKGANSGANVLTF | TRBV28 | TRBD1 | - | TRBJ2-6
TGTGCCAGCAGTGAACAGGGTGGTCAGCCCCAGCATTTT | CASSEQGGQPQHF | TRBV6-4 | - | - | TRBJ1-5
TGTGCCAGCAGTCACTCGCGGGAGGGACGCACCATATATTTT | CASSHSREGRTIYF | TRBV6-5 | - | few | TRBJ1-3
TGTGCCAGCAGCTTAGAGCCAGGGGCTTTCGGGAGCAATCAGCCCCAGCATTTT | CASSLEPGAFGSNQPQHF | TRBV11-2 | - | - | TRBJ1-5
TGTGCCAGCAGCTTAGGCCACGGGGGAGGCACTGAAGCTTTCTTT | CASSLGHGGGTEAFF | TRBV13 | - | - | TRBJ1-1
TGTGCCAGCAGCCACCGACTTCTCCCTGAAGCTTCCTTT | CASSHRLLPEASF | TRBV14 | - | - | TRBJ1-1
TGCGCCAGCAGCTTGGGGGGCACCGGGACAGGAATTATTAACTATGGCTACACCTTC | CASSLGGTGTGIINYGYTF | TRBV5-1 | TRBD1 | - | TRBJ1-2
TGTGCCAGCAGTGGTTTGGCTCAGGGGGCAAACACAGATACGCAGTATTTT | CASSGLAQGANTDTQYF | TRBV6-1 | TRBD1 | - | TRBJ2-3
TGTGCCAGCAGTCCGGCGGTCGGTGGGGGGAACTACAATGAGCAGTTCTTC | CASSPAVGGGNYNEQFF | TRBV27 | - | - | TRBJ2-1
TGCGCCAGCAGCCCGCTGGGACTAGCGGGGGGAGGTATTTCGGATACGCAGTATTTT | CASSPLGLAGGGISDTQYF | TRBV5-1 | TRBD2 | - | TRBJ2-3
TGCGCCAGCAGAACCGGACTAGCGGGAGTTATCTTCACAGATACGCAGTATTTT | CASRTGLAGVIFTDTQYF | TRBV5-1 | TRBD2 | - | TRBJ2-3
TGTGCCAGTAGCCGGACAACCTCCTACGAGCAGTACTTC | CASSRTTSYEQYF | TRBV19 | - | - | TRBJ2-7
TGTGCCAGTAGCCCGACCGCGAGCGGGGCCCGATACGAGCAGTACTTC | CASSPTASGARYEQYF | TRBV19 | TRBD2 | once | TRBJ2-7
TGTTCCAGCACGGACAGGGCAGTCACTGAAGCTTTCTTT | CSSTDRAVTEAFF | TRBV7-9 | TRBD1 | - | TRBJ1-1
TGTGCCAGCAGCTCCGCCAGGGGGTTGTCCTCTGCAACTAATGAAAAACTGTTTTTT | CASSSARGLSSATNEKLFF | TRBV7-9 | TRBD1 | - | TRBJ1-4
TGTGCCAGCAGACGAGAAGCGGGGGGGTTTACGCAGTATTTT | CASRREAGGFTQYF | TRBV6-5 | TRBD2 | - | TRBJ2-3
TGTGCCAGCAGTGTTGGTGAGTTACAGCCCCAGCATTTT | CASSVGELQPQHF | TRBV2 | - | once | TRBJ1-5
TGTGCCTGGAGTGGATCTAAACTAGCGGGACGGGCAGATACGCAGTATTTT | CAWSGSKLAGRADTQYF | TRBV30 | TRBD2 | - | TRBJ2-3
TGTGCCAGCAGCCCTTCAACAAGAAACACCATATATTTT | CASSPSTRNTIYF | TRBV9 | - | - | TRBJ1-3
TGTGCCAGCAGCTTAGCCCTGAGAGGGATAGATACGCAGTATTTT | CASSLALRGIDTQYF | TRBV7-6 | - | few | TRBJ2-3
TGTGCCAGCAGCTTGGGCCCTCCCCCGGGAGGCTCTGGGGCCAACGTCCTGACTTTC | CASSLGPPPGGSGANVLTF | TRBV5-6 | TRBD2 | - | TRBJ2-6
TGTGCCAGCAGCCAAGTTTCCGGGGAGCAGTTCTTC | CASSQVSGEQFF | TRBV4-2 | - | - | TRBJ2-1
TGCGCCAGCAGCCTGAGACAGGGTCGGGACACTGAAGCTTTCTTT | CASSLRQGRDTEAFF | TRBV5-1 | TRBD1 | - | TRBJ1-1
TGTTCCAGCAGCCAGAGACAGTTTTTCTCTGGAAACACCATATATTTT | CSSSQRQFFSGNTIYF | TRBV7-9 | - | - | TRBJ1-3
TGTGCCAGCAGCCTCCAACGGGGGGGGATAACTGGGGCCAACGTCCTGACTTTC | CASSLQRGGITGANVLTF | TRBV5-4 | TRBD2 | few | TRBJ2-6
TGTGCCAGCACCAGAAAGGAGTTCACAGATACGCAGTATTTT | CASTRKEFTDTQYF | TRBV2 | - | - | TRBJ2-3
TGTGCCAGCAGTTTAAGGGCTTACGGGAGGTACAATGAGCAGTTCTTC | CASSLRAYGRYNEQFF | TRBV28 | TRBD2 | - | TRBJ2-1
TGTGCCAGCAGCGGGACAACAGGACCAAATGAAAAACTGTTTTTT | CASSGTTGPNEKLFF | TRBV13 | - | - | TRBJ1-4
TGCGCCAGCAGGCCCGGACAGGGTCCCTACGAGCAGTACTTC | CASRPGQGPYEQYF | TRBV5-1 | TRBD1 | - | TRBJ2-7
TGTGCCAGCAGTGAAGCGAGCCGGGGTTCCTACGAGCAGTACTTC | CASSEASRGSYEQYF | TRBV2 | - | few | TRBJ2-7
TGTGCCAGCAGCTCCCGGACAGCCACTAACTATGGCTACACCTTC | CASSSRTATNYGYTF | TRBV7-2 | - | - | TRBJ1-2
TGTGCCAGCAGTGTAGGGACTAGCGGTAACAATGAGCAGTTCTTC | CASSVGTSGNNEQFF | TRBV6-4 | TRBD2 | - | TRBJ2-1
TGTGCCAGCAATCCTAGCGGGAGGGAAGAGACCCAGTACTTC | CASNPSGREETQYF | TRBV6-4 | TRBD2 | - | TRBJ2-5
TGTGCCATCAGTGAGTCGAAGGCGGTGAACACTGAAGCTTTCTTT | CAISESKAVNTEAFF | TRBV10-3 | - | - | TRBJ1-1
TGTGCCAGCAGTGAAGTAGTCACCAATGAGCAGTTCTTC | CASSEVVTNEQFF | TRBV6-1 | - | - | TRBJ2-1
TGTGCCAGCAGCGTAACCAGCGGGGGAGATACGCAGTATTTT | CASSVTSGGDTQYF | TRBV9 | TRBD2 | - | TRBJ2-3
TGTGCCATCACTTCGGGACAGAGTACTTATGGCTACACCTTC | CAITSGQSTYGYTF | TRBV10-3 | TRBD1 | - | TRBJ1-2
TGTGCCAGCAGCCCCTGGGGCGGGAGGCAGATTGCAGATACGCAGTATTTT | CASSPWGGRQIADTQYF | TRBV7-2 | TRBD2 | - | TRBJ2-3
TGTGCCAGCAGCTTAGGGGCGGGAGCCTCGTTAGAGACCCAGTACTTC | CASSLGAGASLETQYF | TRBV7-7 | TRBD2 | - | TRBJ2-5
TGTGCCAGCAGTTTACCGGGTACGGAGACCCAGTACTTC | CASSLPGTETQYF | TRBV28 | - | - | TRBJ2-5
TGCAGCGTTGTTTTAATGGCGGGTGCTACCTACGAGCAGTACTTC | CSVVLMAGATYEQYF | TRBV29-1 | - | - | TRBJ2-7
TGTGCCAGCAGTGGCCTACAGGGCCCCCTTGTCGGCTACACCTTC | CASSGLQGPLVGYTF | TRBV6-5 | - | - | TRBJ1-2
TGTGCCAGCAGTGAAGACATAACCTATAATTCACCCCTCCACTTT | CASSEDITYNSPLHF | TRBV6-1 | - | few | TRBJ1-6
TGTGCCAGCAGGGTGCGACAGCTTGAGTACTTC | CASRVRQLEYF | TRBV2 | - | - | TRBJ2-7
TGTGCCAGCAGTCCCCCCGGGACAGCCTCCTACGAGCAGTACTTC | CASSPPGTASYEQYF | TRBV28 | TRBD1 | - | TRBJ2-7
TGTTCCAGCAGCTTCGGGGGGAAAAGCTCTGGAAACACCATATATTTT | CSSSFGGKSSGNTIYF | TRBV7-9 | - | - | TRBJ1-3